The 25 T cell receptor beta chains below come from one sample, sequenced in a study of early T cells in non-severe SARS-CoV-2 infection. TCRdb processed the 5' RACE reads anew with MiXCR; each CDR3 protein has one entry. The data contain tens of thousands of distinct CDR3 sequences, 5% to 5.5% of them singletons. Material: whole blood, obtained at baseline. Every receptor here comes from an adult who was a healthcare worker with PCR-confirmed SARS-CoV-2 infection or an uninfected control (not recorded which).

The chain carries TRBV4-2 and TRBJ1-1; D is uncertain. CDR1 LGHNA and CDR2 YNFKEQ come from the germline V gene. The V gene lost 1 base and the J gene lost 1 base, with 16 bases spanning the gap. The length of the CDR3 is 17 residues. The CDR3 is CASSQVSGSRQNTEAFF. The CDR3 region has the DNA TGTGCCAGCAGCCAAGTCTCGGGCAGCCGACAGAACACTGAAGCTTTCTTT.

This clonotype has a handful of counts. The chain recombines TRBV11-1 with TRBJ2-7, with no clear D. Germline CDR1 SGHAT, CDR2 FQDESV (reference sequence). V was trimmed by 3 bases and J by 3 bases, leaving 15 bases between them. The CDR3 extends over 15 amino acids. The CDR3 loop is CASSFAATGYYEQYF. The CDR3 nucleotides are TGTGCCAGCAGCTTTGCCGCTACGGGCTACTACGAGCAGTACTTC.

The table lists this clonotype with many counts. This chain joins TRBV6-6 and TRBJ1-4; 9 bases align to TRBD1. Losses at the gene ends were 4 bases for V and 8 bases for J; bases not matched to a gene: 2. The germline gives CDR1 MNHNY, CDR2 SVGAGI (reference sequence). CDR3 length: 13 amino acids. CDR3 in amino acids: CASSSTGGEKLFF. The CDR3 DNA sequence: TGTGCCAGCAGTTCGACAGGGGGAGAAAAACTGTTTTTT.

This clonotype was recorded many times. The chain uses TRBV20-1 and TRBJ2-7, with a weak D call TRBD2 (5 bases). Germline lookup yields CDR1 DFQATT and CDR2 SNEGSKA (reference sequence). The CDR3 runs 14 residues. V was pared by 6 bases and J by 4 bases, with 19 bases between. This chain's CDR3 is CSAVKLGTSYEQYF. The CDR3 DNA follows: TGCAGTGCCGTAAAACTAGGAACCTCATACGAGCAGTACTTC.

This clonotype has a count of ten or more. The chain links TRBV19 to TRBJ1-5, with D unclear. CDR1 and CDR2 (germline): LNHDA, SQIVND (reference sequence). V was clipped by 2 bases and J by 3 bases, with 8 bases between them. This CDR3 contains 14 residues. As DNA, the CDR3 is TGTGCCAGTAGTATAATCGGGAACAATCAGCCCCAGCATTTT. This gives the protein CASSIIGNNQPQHF.

The rearrangement uses TRBV4-1 and TRBJ2-3; TRBD2 agrees at 9 bases. Trimming took 5 bases from V and 4 from J; bases not matched to a gene: 7. Germline assignment: CDR1 MGHRA and CDR2 YSYEKL. The CDR3 extends over 15 amino acids. The CDR3 region has the DNA TGCGCCAGCAGCTTACTGACTAGCGGCGCAGATACGCAGTATTTT. It codes for CASSLLTSGADTQYF.

At least ten counts were recorded for this clonotype. V and J are TRBV30 and TRBJ1-2; D gene ambiguous. Looked up from germline, CDR1 is GTSNPN and CDR2 is SVGIG (reference sequence). The CDR3 has 13 amino acids. The V and J ends lost 0 bases and 8 bases respectively, with 13 bases between them. This chain's CDR3 is CAWSVYGRGGYTF. The CDR3 nucleotides read TGTGCCTGGAGTGTATACGGCCGGGGAGGCTACACCTTC. The full variable domain, in which reference TRBV30 and TRBJ1-2 provide the parts outside the CDR3, is SQTIHQWPATLVQPVGSPLSLECTVEGTSNPNLYWYRQAAGRGLQLLFYSVGIGQISSEVPQNLSASRPQDRQFILSSKKLLLSDSGFYLCAWSVYGRGGYTFGSGTRLTVV.

This clonotype was detected ten times or more. J is TRBJ2-5 and V is TRBV7-9, with 7 bases fitting TRBD2. Germline assignment: CDR1 SEHNR and CDR2 FQNEAQ (reference sequence). This CDR3 is 17 amino acids long. V was clipped by 4 bases and J by 0 bases; unmatched bases: 11. CDR3 DNA: TGTGCCAGCAGCTCATCGCTAGCGGAGCGCGACCAAGAGACCCAGTACTTC. As protein: CASSSSLAERDQETQYF.

This clonotype was recorded many times. The chain recombines TRBV20-1 with TRBJ1-6; D gene ambiguous. The CDR3 is 13 amino acids. The V gene lost 1 base and the J gene lost 11 bases, with 12 bases spanning the gap. Germline CDR1 is DFQATT and CDR2 is SNEGSKA (reference sequence). The CDR3 DNA reads as TGCAGTGCTAGAGTCGGGGTCGGGGCACCCCTCCACTTT. It codes for CSARVGVGAPLHF.

This clonotype is termed medium-sized. The genes are TRBV6-4 and TRBJ2-2, with 12 bases matching TRBD2. This CDR3 spans 15 amino acids. The V and J ends lost 4 bases and 3 bases, in that order; junction bases with no gene match: 0. CDR1 MRHNA and CDR2 SNTAGT come from the germline V gene. CDR3 nucleotide sequence: TGTGCCAGCAGTGGACTAGCGGGAGACACCGGGGAGCTGTTTTTT. Residues: CASSGLAGDTGELFF.

This clonotype was observed many times. The CDR3 sequence is CASRREASSYEQYF. The CDR3 nucleotides are TGCGCCAGTCGGCGGGAGGCGAGCTCCTACGAGCAGTACTTC. V is TRBV5-1 and J is TRBJ2-7; 8 bases are shared with TRBD2. This CDR3 contains 14 residues. The ends lost 8 bases at V and 0 bases at J; junction bases unmatched: 7. CDR1 and CDR2 (germline): SGHRS, YFSETQ.

This clonotype occurred many times. The V gene is TRBV28, the J gene TRBJ1-2, with no clear D. The CDR3 totals 14 residues. Germline CDR1 and CDR2: MDHEN and SYDVKM. V dropped 6 bases and J dropped 0 bases, with 11 bases sitting between them. The CDR3 sequence is CASRPTRANYGYTF. CDR3 bases: TGTGCCAGCAGGCCTACCAGAGCTAACTATGGCTACACCTTC.

This clonotype came up many times. The chain carries TRBV13 and TRBJ1-1; no clear D. The germline V gene has CDR1 PRHDT and CDR2 FYEKMQ (reference sequence). Deletions cut 5 bases from V and 7 bases from J, with 11 bases between. CDR3 length: 12 residues. CDR3 residues: CASSPTEYEAFF. The DNA for the CDR3 is TGTGCCAGCAGCCCGACCGAATATGAAGCTTTCTTT.

The genes are TRBV13 and TRBJ2-5; 10 bases agree with TRBD2. The CDR3 is made up of 16 amino acids. The V and J ends lost 5 bases and 4 bases, in that order; junction bases with no gene match: 10. Germline-derived CDR1 and CDR2 are PRHDT and FYEKMQ (reference sequence). The CDR3 DNA sequence: TGTGCCAGCAGCCAGGAGCGGGAGGGCCCTCGAGAGACCCAGTACTTC. Amino acids: CASSQEREGPRETQYF.

This clonotype appeared many times. The chain combines TRBV4-1 with TRBJ2-1; no firm D call. Germline loops: CDR1 MGHRA, CDR2 YSYEKL. V was pared by 0 bases and J by 8 bases, with 14 bases between. The CDR3 extends over 15 amino acids. The CDR3, as DNA: TGCGCCAGCAGCCAAGATAGGACCTTTTACTATGAGCAGTTCTTC. Encoded protein: CASSQDRTFYYEQFF.

This clonotype has a count of ten or more. The CDR3 coding sequence is TGTGCCAGCTCACCCGGGACAGGGGGCTACGATACGCAGTATTTT. Translating it yields CASSPGTGGYDTQYF. This chain uses TRBV18 with TRBJ2-3; 12 positions agree with TRBD1. The CDR3 is 15 residues long. Germline assignment: CDR1 KGHSH and CDR2 LQKENI. Trimming took 3 bases from V and 6 from J; bases not matched to a gene: 4.

This clonotype came up many times. V and J are TRBV6-1 and TRBJ2-4; tentatively, D is TRBD1 or TRBD2 (5 bases each). In germline, CDR1 is MNHNS, CDR2 SASEGT. This CDR3 comprises 12 residues. The germline V and J ends were trimmed by 7 bases and 6 bases, with 10 bases remaining between them. CDR3 sequence (DNA): TGTGCCAGCACCCACGGGACAAACATTCAGTACTTC. It specifies CASTHGTNIQYF.

V usage is TRBV6-1 and J usage is TRBJ1-1; D is perhaps TRBD1 (5 bases). The CDR3 has 12 amino acids. V gave up 2 bases and J gave up 7 bases, with 8 bases separating them. Germline V gene lookup returns CDR1 MNHNS and CDR2 SASEGT. The CDR3 loop reads CASSETGVEAFF. In nucleotides, the CDR3 is TGTGCCAGCAGTGAAACGGGGGTTGAAGCTTTCTTT.

This clonotype was observed a handful of times. The chain uses TRBV7-2 and TRBJ1-1, with 9 bases aligning to TRBD1. V shed 5 bases and J 4 bases; nucleotides not matched to a gene: 8. CDR3 length equals 15 residues. From germline, CDR1 is SGHTA and CDR2 FQGNSA. The CDR3 DNA is TGTGCCAGCAGCGCGGACAGGGGCAGCGGCACTGAAGCTTTCTTT. It yields the protein CASSADRGSGTEAFF.

The table lists this clonotype with a few counts. The chain links TRBV7-2 to TRBJ1-1; D call uncertain. Trimming stripped 1 base from V and 0 bases from J, with 9 bases between. Germline assignment: CDR1 SGHTA and CDR2 FQGNSA. The CDR3 is made up of 15 amino acids. The CDR3 nucleotides are TGTGCCAGCAGCTTAGAGTCAGGTCTGAACACTGAAGCTTTCTTT. Translation gives CASSLESGLNTEAFF.

There are many counts of this clonotype. The J gene is TRBJ2-7, the V gene TRBV7-2; 12 bases fit TRBD2. V shed 6 bases and J 1 base; nucleotides not matched to a gene: 4. The germline V gene encodes CDR1 SGHTA and CDR2 FQGNSA. This CDR3 has 15 amino acids. The CDR3 protein is CASRSGLAGSYEQYF. CDR3 nucleotide sequence: TGTGCCAGCAGGTCCGGACTAGCGGGATCCTACGAGCAGTACTTC.

In its sample, this clonotype was seen many times. The rearrangement links TRBV12-3 or TRBV12-4 to TRBJ1-1, with 7 bases fitting TRBD1. This CDR3 region has 13 residues. Trimming took 5 bases from V and 4 from J; bases not matched to a gene: 4. CDR3 region: CASSAYRGTEAFF. The CDR3 DNA sequence: TGTGCCAGCAGTGCCTACAGGGGCACTGAAGCTTTCTTT.

This clonotype came up many times. The genes are TRBV6-2 or TRBV6-3 and TRBJ2-7; TRBD1 might be the D (6 bases). The CDR3 has 15 amino acids. The germline gives CDR1 MNHEY, CDR2 SVGEGT. Trimming took 3 bases from V and 2 from J, leaving 14 bases between them. CDR3 loop: CASSYRGTHPYEQYF. In nucleotides, the CDR3 is TGTGCCAGCAGTTATAGGGGGACCCACCCCTACGAGCAGTACTTC.

This clonotype has at least ten counts. This chain uses TRBV12-3 or TRBV12-4 with TRBJ2-3; no clear D. The length of the CDR3 is 13 residues. V lost 2 bases to trimming and J lost 2 bases, with 5 bases between them. CDR3 DNA: TGTGCCAGCAGTTTAATGCCCACAGATACGCAGTATTTT. It specifies CASSLMPTDTQYF.

This clonotype has at least ten counts. This CDR3 is CASSPLTSGIKYNEQFF. The CDR3 bases are TGTGCCAGCAGCCCGCTGACTAGCGGGATAAAATACAATGAGCAGTTCTTC. The rearrangement uses TRBV7-8 and TRBJ2-1; TRBD2 aligns across 11 bases. From germline, CDR1 is SGHVS and CDR2 FQNEAQ. There are 17 residues in the CDR3. With V trimmed by 5 bases and J by 4 bases, 10 bases remained unmatched. Full variable domain (missing parts from reference TRBV7-8 and TRBJ2-1): GAGVSQSPRYKVAKRGQDVALRCDPISGHVSLFWYQQALGQGPEFLTYFQNEAQLDKSGLPSDRFFAERPEGSVSTLKIQRTQQEDSAVYLCASSPLTSGIKYNEQFFGPGTRLTVL.